The 15 T cell receptor beta chains below were found in one sample sequenced in a study of neurological immune-mediated disorders. MiXCR, applied by TCRdb to the 5' RACE reads, yields one record per CDR3 protein. The data contain tens of thousands of distinct CDR3 sequences, 4.5% of them singletons. Sequenced material: PBMCs. The receptors stem from a man younger than 45 with multiple sclerosis.

On this clonotype itself: A single base separates this from a much larger clone, so it may be a read error. The chain links TRBV10-1 to TRBJ2-7; tentative D call: TRBD1 (6 bases). The CDR3 length is 13 residues. Trimming stripped 7 bases from V and 7 bases from J, with 17 bases between. Germline V lookup: CDR1 WNHNN, CDR2 SYGVQD (reference sequence). CDR3 residues: CASTRGPEEEQYF. In DNA, the CDR3 is TGCGCCAGCACCAGGGGTCCCGAGGAAGAGCAGTACTTC.

This clonotype showed up just a few times. The V and J genes are TRBV5-1 and TRBJ1-1; D call uncertain. CDR3 length equals 15 residues. Trimming removed 4 bases at V and 5 bases at J, with 18 bases between. Germline V gives CDR1 SGHRS, CDR2 YFSETQ. The CDR3 spells CASSPVGMPGTEAFF. The CDR3 nucleotides read TGCGCCAGCAGCCCTGTTGGGATGCCGGGGACTGAAGCTTTCTTT.

There are many counts of this clonotype. The DNA for the CDR3 is TGCGCCAGCAGCCAAGTGGCAGGGCTCTACGAGCAGTACTTC. It encodes CASSQVAGLYEQYF. The chain carries TRBV4-1 and TRBJ2-7; a weak D match, TRBD1 (5 bases). The germline V and J ends were trimmed by 1 base and 3 bases, with 10 bases remaining between them. From germline, CDR1 is MGHRA and CDR2 YSYEKL. The CDR3 contains 14 residues.

Only a few counts were recorded for this clonotype. The J gene is TRBJ1-5, the V gene TRBV6-5; D is unclear. CDR3 size: 13 residues. The V end was cut by 8 bases, the J end by 4 bases, with 12 bases between. The V gene's germline CDR1 is MNHEY and CDR2 SVGAGI. In DNA form, the CDR3 reads TGTGCCAGCCGGATGGATGGAAATCAGCCCCAGCATTTT. Translated: CASRMDGNQPQHF.

Many counts were recorded for this clonotype. The V and J genes are TRBV7-9 and TRBJ2-1; D is possibly TRBD1 (6 bases). This CDR3 is 15 amino acids long. The V and J ends lost 4 bases and 8 bases respectively, with 18 bases between them. The germline gives CDR1 SEHNR, CDR2 FQNEAQ (reference sequence). The CDR3 spells CASSYRQALYDEQFF. The CDR3 nucleotides read TGTGCCAGCAGCTACCGACAGGCCCTATACGATGAGCAGTTCTTC.

The chain joins TRBV6-6 to TRBJ1-1, with 11 bases lining up with TRBD1. V shed 2 bases, J shed 4 bases, and the junction held 3 bases outside the gene matches. This CDR3 has 15 amino acids. Germline assignment: CDR1 MNHNY and CDR2 SVGAGI (reference sequence). CDR3 DNA: TGTGCCAGCAGTTACCCGGGACAGGGGGGCACTGAAGCTTTCTTT. Translation gives CASSYPGQGGTEAFF.

This clonotype was observed many times. The chain carries TRBV7-2 and TRBJ2-5, with D unclear. The ends were cut back, 5 bases at V and 1 base at J, with 14 bases in the middle. This CDR3 has 15 residues. From germline, CDR1 is SGHTA and CDR2 FQGNSA. CDR3 sequence: CASSRQTLVQETQYF. In DNA, the CDR3 is TGTGCCAGCAGCCGCCAGACATTAGTCCAAGAGACCCAGTACTTC.

Notes on this clonotype: Compared with germline, one end of the junction differs, possibly owing to a read error. The chain combines TRBV14 with TRBJ1-5; D gene ambiguous. Per the germline V gene, CDR1 is SGHDN and CDR2 is FVKESK. The CDR3 runs 16 residues. The CDR3 is CASNTGRGTGNQPQNF. The DNA of the CDR3 is TGTGCCAGCAACACCGGACGGGGAACGGGCAATCAGCCCCAGAATTTT.

As DNA, the CDR3 is TGTGCCAGCAGTTTAGCGGGGGACACAGATACGCAGTATTTT. Translation gives CASSLAGDTDTQYF. The chain is built from TRBV27 and TRBJ2-3, with 7 bases identical to TRBD2. The J segment lost 2 bases and the V segment lost 2 bases, leaving 1 base of the junction unmatched. The CDR3 has 14 residues. Germline loops: CDR1 MNHEY, CDR2 SMNVEV (reference sequence).

This clonotype was picked up a small number of times. A much larger clone differs by one base, so this may be a read error. The chain uses TRBV5-1 and TRBJ1-2; D is unclear. V lost 4 bases and J lost 4, with 17 bases in between. This CDR3 comprises 15 residues. Germline V gene data show CDR1 as SGHRS and CDR2 as YFSETQ. Written as DNA, the CDR3 is TGCGCCAGCAGCCGAGAACCGGGAAAGTTCTATGGCTACACCTTC. Its translation: CASSREPGKFYGYTF.

This clonotype was detected ten times or more. The V call is TRBV20-1, the J call TRBJ1-1; perhaps TRBD1 as D (6 bases). CDR1 DFQATT and CDR2 SNEGSKA come from the germline V gene (reference sequence). The CDR3 sequence is 17 residues long. Trimming took off 1 base at V and 10 bases at J, with 28 bases between the two ends. The CDR3 spells CSARVAGAGRSAHPAFF. In DNA form, the CDR3 reads TGCAGTGCTAGAGTGGCGGGGGCGGGTAGGTCTGCGCACCCAGCTTTCTTT.

V is TRBV5-1 and J is TRBJ1-1; 8 nucleotides align to TRBD1. Germline V gene lookup returns CDR1 SGHRS and CDR2 YFSETQ. Trimming removed 4 bases from V and 0 bases from J; junction bases left unmatched: 5. The CDR3 has 15 residues. The DNA of the CDR3 is TGCGCCAGCAGCGGCGGGACAGGCCTGAACACTGAAGCTTTCTTT. It encodes CASSGGTGLNTEAFF.

This clonotype appeared many times. The chain carries TRBV7-9 and TRBJ1-1; TRBD1 might be the D (5 bases). V was trimmed by 5 bases and J by 10 bases, leaving 14 bases between them. CDR3 length: 12 residues. Germline-derived CDR1 and CDR2 are SEHNR and FQNEAQ (reference sequence). This chain's CDR3 is CASSPWGEAAFF. The DNA of the CDR3 is TGTGCCAGCAGCCCGTGGGGGGAGGCAGCTTTCTTT.

This clonotype was seen ten or more times. J is TRBJ1-2 and V is TRBV3-1, with D perhaps TRBD1 (5 bases). CDR1 and CDR2 (germline): LGHDT, YNNKEL (reference sequence). The CDR3 spans 15 residues. Trimming pared 4 bases from V and 7 bases from J, leaving 19 bases between. The chain's CDR3 is CASSLRGTGDLGYTF. CDR3 sequence (DNA): TGTGCCAGCAGCCTGAGGGGAACCGGGGATCTTGGCTACACCTTC.

This clonotype has at least ten counts. The V and J genes are TRBV11-2 and TRBJ2-2, with 8 bases that match TRBD2. The V segment lost 6 bases and the J segment 4 bases; nucleotides outside the gene matches: 7. The CDR3 extends over 15 amino acids. Germline loops: CDR1 SGHAT, CDR2 FQNNGV. CDR3 bases: TGTGCCAGCAGACAACTAGCGGTAGTCACCGGGGAGCTGTTTTTT. Translating gives CASRQLAVVTGELFF.